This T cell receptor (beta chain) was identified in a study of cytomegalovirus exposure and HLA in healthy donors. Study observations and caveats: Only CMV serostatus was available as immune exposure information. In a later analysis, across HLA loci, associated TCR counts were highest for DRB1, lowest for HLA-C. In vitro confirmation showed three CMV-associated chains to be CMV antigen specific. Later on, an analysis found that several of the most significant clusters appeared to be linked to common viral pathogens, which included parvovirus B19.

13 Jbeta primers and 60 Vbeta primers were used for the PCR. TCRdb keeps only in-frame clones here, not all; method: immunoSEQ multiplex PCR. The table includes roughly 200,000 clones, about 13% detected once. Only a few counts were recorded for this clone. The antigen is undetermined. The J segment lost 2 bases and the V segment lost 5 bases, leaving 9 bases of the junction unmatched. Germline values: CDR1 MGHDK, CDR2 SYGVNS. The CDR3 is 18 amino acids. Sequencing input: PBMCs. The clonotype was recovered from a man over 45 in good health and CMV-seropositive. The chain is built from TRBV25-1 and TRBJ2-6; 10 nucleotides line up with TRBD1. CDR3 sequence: CASSSVAGTGAGANVLTF. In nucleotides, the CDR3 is TGTGCCAGCAGTTCAGTGGCCGGGACAGGGGCTGGGGCCAACGTCCTGACTTTC. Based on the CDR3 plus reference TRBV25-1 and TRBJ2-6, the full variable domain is EADIYQTPRYLVIGTGKKITLECSQTMGHDKMYWYQQDPGMELHLIHYSYGVNSTEKGDLSSESTVSRIRTEHFPLTLESARPSHTSQYLCASSSVAGTGAGANVLTFGAGSRLTVL.